This T cell receptor beta chain was sequenced in a study of regulatory T cells in long-lasting Graves disease. Time point denoted: newly diagnosed GD, antithyroid drugs for less than 3 months. PBMCs were the source of the RNA used for TCR sequencing. V was clipped by 6 bases and J by 6 bases; unmatched bases: 8. Germline CDR1 and CDR2: MNHNS and SASEGT. This CDR3 comprises 15 residues. Researchers made TCR beta libraries by using iRepertoire HTBI primers and running Arm-PCR on CDR3 regions. TCRdb passed the multiplex PCR reads through MiXCR, listing each CDR3 protein once. The table lists roughly 610,000 distinct CDR3 sequences, roughly 16% of them singletons. This clonotype was observed many times. These data also featured in a second study, about T cells in Graves' hyperthyroidism and ophthalmopathy.

The clonotype was recovered from a woman in her 30s with Graves disease. The sample was peripheral blood mononuclear cells (PBMCs), taken at new diagnosis, from a patient treated with antithyroid drugs. The rearrangement joins TRBV6-1 to TRBJ2-1; 10 bases line up with TRBD1. The CDR3 bases are TGTGCCAGCAGGGCGACAGGGGGCCTCATCAATGAGCAGTTCTTC. Protein sequence: CASRATGGLINEQFF.